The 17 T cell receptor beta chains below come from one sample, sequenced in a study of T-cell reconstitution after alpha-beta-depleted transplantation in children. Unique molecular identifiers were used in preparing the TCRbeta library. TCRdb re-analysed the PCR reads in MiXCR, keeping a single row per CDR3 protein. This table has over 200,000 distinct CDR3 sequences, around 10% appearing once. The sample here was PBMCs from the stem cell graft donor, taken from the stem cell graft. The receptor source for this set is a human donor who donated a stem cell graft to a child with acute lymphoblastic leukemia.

The CDR3 loop reads CASRGVGGSPSNEKLFF. CDR3 sequence (DNA): TGTGCCAGCAGGGGGGTAGGCGGGTCCCCGTCGAATGAAAAACTGTTTTTT. The J gene is TRBJ1-4, the V gene TRBV2; D is possibly TRBD1 (5 bases). CDR3 length: 17 residues. V was pared by 6 bases and J by 5 bases, with 22 bases between. Looked up from germline, CDR1 is SNHLY and CDR2 is FYNNEI.

CDR3: CASSYSSTPGTGELFF. CDR3 nucleotide sequence: TGTGCCAGCAGTTACTCGAGTACACCAGGGACCGGGGAGCTGTTTTTT. The chain has TRBV6-2 or TRBV6-3 and TRBJ2-2; maybe TRBD1 (5 bases). Trimming pared 0 bases from V and 5 bases from J, leaving 13 bases between. Germline CDR1 MNHEY, CDR2 SVGEGT. This CDR3 is built from 16 residues.

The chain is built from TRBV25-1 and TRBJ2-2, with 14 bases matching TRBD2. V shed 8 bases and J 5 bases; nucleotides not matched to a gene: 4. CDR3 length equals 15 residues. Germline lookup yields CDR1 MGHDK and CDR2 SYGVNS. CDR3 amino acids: CASLGLAGGTGELFF. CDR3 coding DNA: TGTGCCAGCCTTGGACTAGCGGGAGGTACCGGGGAGCTGTTTTTT.

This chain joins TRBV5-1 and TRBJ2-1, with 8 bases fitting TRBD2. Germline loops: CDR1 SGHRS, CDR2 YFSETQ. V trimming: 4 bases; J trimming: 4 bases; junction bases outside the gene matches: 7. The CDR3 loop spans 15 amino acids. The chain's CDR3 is CASSEVAGGYNEQFF. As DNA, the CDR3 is TGCGCCAGCAGCGAGGTGGCGGGGGGATACAATGAGCAGTTCTTC.

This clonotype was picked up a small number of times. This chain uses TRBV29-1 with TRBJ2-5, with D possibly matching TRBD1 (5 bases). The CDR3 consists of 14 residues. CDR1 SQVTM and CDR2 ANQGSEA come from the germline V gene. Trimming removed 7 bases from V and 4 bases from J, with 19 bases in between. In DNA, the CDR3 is TGCAGCGCTGTGATGGGGCGCAGTGGAGAGACCCAGTACTTC. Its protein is CSAVMGRSGETQYF. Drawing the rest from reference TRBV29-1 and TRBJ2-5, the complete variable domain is SAVISQKPSRDICQRGTSLTIQCQVDSQVTMMFWYRQQPGQSLTLIATANQGSEATYESGFVIDKFPISRPNLTFSTLTVSNMSPEDSSIYLCSAVMGRSGETQYFGPGTRLLVL.

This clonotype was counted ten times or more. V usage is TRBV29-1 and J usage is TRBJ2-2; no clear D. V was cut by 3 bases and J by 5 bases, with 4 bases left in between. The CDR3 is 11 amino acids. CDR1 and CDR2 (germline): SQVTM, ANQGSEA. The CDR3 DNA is TGCAGCGTTGAGTTTACCGGGGAGCTGTTTTTT. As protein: CSVEFTGELFF.

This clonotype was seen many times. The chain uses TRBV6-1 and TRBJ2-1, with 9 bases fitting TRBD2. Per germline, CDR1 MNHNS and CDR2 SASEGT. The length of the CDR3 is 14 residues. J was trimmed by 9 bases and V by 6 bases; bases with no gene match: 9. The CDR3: CASSRTSANSEQFF. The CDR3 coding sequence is TGTGCCAGCAGCCGGACTAGCGCCAACTCTGAGCAGTTCTTC.

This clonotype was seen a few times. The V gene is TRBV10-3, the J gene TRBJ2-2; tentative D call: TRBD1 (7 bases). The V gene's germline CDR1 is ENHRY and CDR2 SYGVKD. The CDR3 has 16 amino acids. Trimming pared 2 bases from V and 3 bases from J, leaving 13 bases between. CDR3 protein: CAISERAGGYTGELFF. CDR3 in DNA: TGTGCCATCAGTGAGAGAGCAGGGGGGTACACCGGGGAGCTGTTTTTT.

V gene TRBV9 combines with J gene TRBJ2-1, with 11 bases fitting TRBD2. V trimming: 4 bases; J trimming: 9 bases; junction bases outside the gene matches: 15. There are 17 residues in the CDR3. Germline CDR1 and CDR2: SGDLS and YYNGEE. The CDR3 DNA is TGTGCCAGCAGCCCTAGCGGGGGGCCGCCCACTAGGGTTGAGCAGTTCTTC. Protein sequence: CASSPSGGPPTRVEQFF.

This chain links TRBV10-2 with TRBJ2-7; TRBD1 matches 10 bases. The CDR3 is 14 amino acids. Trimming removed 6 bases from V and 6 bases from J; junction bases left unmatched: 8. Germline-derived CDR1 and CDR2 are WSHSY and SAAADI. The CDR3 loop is CASSDRGRATEQYF. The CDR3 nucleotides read TGCGCCAGCAGCGACAGGGGGCGCGCCACCGAGCAGTACTTC.

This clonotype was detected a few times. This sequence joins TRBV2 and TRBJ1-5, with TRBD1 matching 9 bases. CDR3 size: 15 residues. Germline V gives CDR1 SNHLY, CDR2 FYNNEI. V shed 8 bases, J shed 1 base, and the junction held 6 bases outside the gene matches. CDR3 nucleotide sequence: TGTGCCAGCCGCCGAGGGACAGGGAGCAATCAGCCCCAGCATTTT. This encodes CASRRGTGSNQPQHF.

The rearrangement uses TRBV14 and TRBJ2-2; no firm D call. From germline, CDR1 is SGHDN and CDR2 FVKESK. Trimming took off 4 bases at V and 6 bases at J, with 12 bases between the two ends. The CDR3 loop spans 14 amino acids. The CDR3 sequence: CASSPRSTPGELFF. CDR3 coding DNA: TGTGCCAGCAGCCCACGATCCACCCCCGGGGAGCTGTTTTTT.

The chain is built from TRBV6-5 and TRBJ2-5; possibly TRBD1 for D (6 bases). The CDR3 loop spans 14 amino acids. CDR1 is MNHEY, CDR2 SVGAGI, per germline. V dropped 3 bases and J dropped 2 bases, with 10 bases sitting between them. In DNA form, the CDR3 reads TGTGCCAGCAGTTATAGGGGACAACAAGAGACCCAGTACTTC. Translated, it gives CASSYRGQQETQYF.

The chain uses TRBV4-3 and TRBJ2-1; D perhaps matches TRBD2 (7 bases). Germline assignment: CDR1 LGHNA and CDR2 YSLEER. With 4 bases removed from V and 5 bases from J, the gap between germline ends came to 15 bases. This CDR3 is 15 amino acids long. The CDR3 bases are TGCGCCAGCAGCCTAGCAAGGGGGGGAAACAATGAGCAGTTCTTC. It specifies CASSLARGGNNEQFF.

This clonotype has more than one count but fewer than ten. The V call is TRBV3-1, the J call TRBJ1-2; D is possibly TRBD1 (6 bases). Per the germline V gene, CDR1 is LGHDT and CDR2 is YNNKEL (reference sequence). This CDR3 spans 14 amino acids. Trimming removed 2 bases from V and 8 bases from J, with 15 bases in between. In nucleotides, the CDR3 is TGTGCCAGCAGCCAACCTACAGGGTCGGGAGGCTACACCTTC. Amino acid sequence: CASSQPTGSGGYTF.

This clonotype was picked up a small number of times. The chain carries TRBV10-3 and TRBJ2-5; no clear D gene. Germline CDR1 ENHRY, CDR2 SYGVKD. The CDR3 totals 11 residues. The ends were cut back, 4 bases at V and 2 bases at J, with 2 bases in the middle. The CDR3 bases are TGTGCCATCAGTGCTCAAGAGACCCAGTACTTC. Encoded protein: CAISAQETQYF.

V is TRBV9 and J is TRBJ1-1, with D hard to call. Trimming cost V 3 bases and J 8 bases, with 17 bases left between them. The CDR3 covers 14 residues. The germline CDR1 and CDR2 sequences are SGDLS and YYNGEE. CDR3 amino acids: CASSATQVISEAFF. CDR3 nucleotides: TGTGCCAGCAGCGCCACCCAGGTGATTTCGGAAGCTTTCTTT.